This T cell receptor beta chain was recovered during a study of blood T cells in healthy people across ages. Study at large: Roughly one uniquely barcoded beta molecule per two T cells was captured.

Using a J-beta primer mix together with a sample-barcoded 5' primer, a second PCR was run for roughly 7 to 11 cycles. TCRdb reanalysed the 5' RACE reads using MiXCR and keeps one entry per CDR3 protein. The profile shows 500,000 to 600,000 distinct CDR3 sequences, roughly 28% of them singletons. The CDR3 has 16 amino acids. The V end lost 5 bases, the J end lost 3 bases, and 17 bases lay between the germline ends. The germline V gene has CDR1 DFQATT and CDR2 SNEGSKA (reference sequence). The sequenced material came from blood. The V and J genes are TRBV20-1 and TRBJ1-6, with a possible D match to TRBD1 (5 bases). The source of this sequence is a woman between 65 and 79 years old in good health. CDR3 sequence reads: CSAGPQGTFYNSPLHF. As DNA, the CDR3 is TGCAGTGCTGGGCCTCAGGGAACCTTCTATAATTCACCCCTCCACTTT.